This record covers a single TCR beta chain. Its antigen remains unknown. TCRdb's table, derived via immunoSEQ multiplex PCR, lists solely in-frame clones and lacks some. The data show about 86,000 clones, around 90% seen once. The cohort excluded patients with autoimmune disease history or systemic immunosuppression. The data derive from a study of OX40 agonist ivuxolimab in advanced cancers. As for the study in general: One patient with hepatocellular carcinoma and two with cutaneous melanoma, three in all, had partial responses.

V dropped 3 bases and J dropped 6 bases, with 12 bases sitting between them. Germline-derived CDR1 and CDR2 are MNHEY and SMNVEV (reference sequence). The CDR3 extends over 13 amino acids. Whole-study findings and limits: By week 6 at 0.1 to 3.0 mg/kg, blood CD4+ and CD8+ T cells had expanded clonally. Low normalized clonal expansion also occurred in some nonresponding patients.

This clonotype was sampled from an adult with an advanced solid tumor such as melanoma, head and neck, liver or kidney cancer. The starting material was CD4+ or CD8+ T cells sorted from blood, obtained in a trial of the OX40 agonist ivuxolimab. The chain has TRBV27 and TRBJ2-7; TRBD2 might be the D (5 bases). CDR3 sequence (DNA): TGTGCCAGCAGTTTTTCCGGGGTAGGCGAGCAGTACTTC. Translation: CASSFSGVGEQYF.